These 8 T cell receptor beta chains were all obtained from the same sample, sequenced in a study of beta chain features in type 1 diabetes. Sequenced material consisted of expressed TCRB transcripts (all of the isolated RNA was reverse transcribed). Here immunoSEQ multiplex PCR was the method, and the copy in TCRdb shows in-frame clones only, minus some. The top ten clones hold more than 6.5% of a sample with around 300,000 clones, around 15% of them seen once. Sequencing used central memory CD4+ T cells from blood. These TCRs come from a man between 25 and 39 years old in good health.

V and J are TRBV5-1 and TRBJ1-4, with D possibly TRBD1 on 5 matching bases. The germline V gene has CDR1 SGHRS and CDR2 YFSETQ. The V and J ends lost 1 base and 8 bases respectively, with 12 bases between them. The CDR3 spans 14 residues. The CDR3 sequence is CASSLSGDGEKLFF. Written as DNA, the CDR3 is TGCGCCAGCAGCTTGTCGGGGGACGGGGAAAAACTGTTTTTT.

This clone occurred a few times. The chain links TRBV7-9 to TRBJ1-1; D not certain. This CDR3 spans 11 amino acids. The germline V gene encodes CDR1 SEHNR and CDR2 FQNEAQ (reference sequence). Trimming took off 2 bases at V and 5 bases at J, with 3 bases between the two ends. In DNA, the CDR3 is TGTGCCAGCAGCTTAATTACTGAAGCTTTCTTT. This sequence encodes CASSLITEAFF.

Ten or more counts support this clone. CDR3 nucleotide sequence: TGTGCCATCAGTGAGGGACAGGGGTACAATGAGCAGTTCTTC. Protein sequence: CAISEGQGYNEQFF. This sequence joins TRBV10-3 and TRBJ2-1; 9 nucleotides match TRBD1. Germline CDR1 reads ENHRY; CDR2 reads SYGVKD. The V gene end was trimmed by 2 bases and the J gene end by 4 bases; junction bases not matched to a gene: 0. This CDR3 has 14 amino acids.

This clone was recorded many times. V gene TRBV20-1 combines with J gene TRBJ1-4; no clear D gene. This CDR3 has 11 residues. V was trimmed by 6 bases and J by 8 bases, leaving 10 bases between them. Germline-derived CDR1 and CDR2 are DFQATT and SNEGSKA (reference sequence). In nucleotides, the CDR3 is TGCAGTGCCGTTACTGGCGAAAAACTGTTTTTT. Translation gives CSAVTGEKLFF.

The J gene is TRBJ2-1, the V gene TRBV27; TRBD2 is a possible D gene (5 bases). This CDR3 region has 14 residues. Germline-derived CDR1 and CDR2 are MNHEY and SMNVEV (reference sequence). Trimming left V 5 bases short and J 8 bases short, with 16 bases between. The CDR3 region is CASSPPKRVDEQFF. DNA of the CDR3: TGTGCCAGCAGTCCGCCAAAGAGGGTCGATGAGCAGTTCTTC.

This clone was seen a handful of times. CDR3 in amino acids: CASSIRTSGGAETQYF. The CDR3 bases are TGTGCCAGCAGCATCCGGACTAGCGGGGGGGCAGAGACCCAGTACTTC. This chain joins TRBV7-2 and TRBJ2-5; TRBD2 matches at 15 bases. The CDR3 spans 16 residues. Trimming cost V 5 bases and J 4 bases; bases outside gene matches: 5. Germline lookup yields CDR1 SGHTA and CDR2 FQGNSA.

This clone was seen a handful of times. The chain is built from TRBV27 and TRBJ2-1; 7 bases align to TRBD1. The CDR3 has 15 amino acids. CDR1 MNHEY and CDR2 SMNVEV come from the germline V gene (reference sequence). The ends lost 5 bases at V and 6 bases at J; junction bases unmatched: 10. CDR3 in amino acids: CASSPDRAPANEQFF. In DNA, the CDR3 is TGTGCCAGCAGTCCTGACAGGGCCCCGGCCAATGAGCAGTTCTTC.

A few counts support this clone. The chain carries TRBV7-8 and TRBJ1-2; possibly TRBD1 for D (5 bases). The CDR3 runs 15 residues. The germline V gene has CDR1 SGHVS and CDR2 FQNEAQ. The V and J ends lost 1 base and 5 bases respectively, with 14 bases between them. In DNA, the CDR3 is TGTGCCAGCAGCTTAGATGGGGGAACATGGTATGGCTACACCTTC. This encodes CASSLDGGTWYGYTF.